The rows below give T cell receptor beta chains drawn from one sample of a study of graft-versus-host responses after intestinal transplantation. The antigens of these receptors remain unknown. Assay: immunoSEQ multiplex PCR; the TCRdb copy retains only in-frame clones and omits some. The repertoire holds more than 60,000 clones, with less than 95% as singletons. Sequenced material: unstimulated CD8+ T cells sorted from spleen or lymph node cells, taken before intestinal transplant. The receptor source for this set is a human donor who received an intestinal transplant. CDR3s include the opening cysteine and the closing phenylalanine or tryptophan. D genes are given only for firm matches. Clone size appears in some rows only: once, few, many, or a class for an expanded clone.

d_gene	j_gene	abundance	v_gene	CDR3aa	CDR3nt
TRBD1	TRBJ2-7	NA	TRBV6-5	CASSTNQGTGYEQYF	TGTGCCAGCAGTACAAACCAAGGGACAGGGTACGAGCAGTACTTC
NA	TRBJ2-7	NA	TRBV10-3	CAISDEGSYEQYF	TGTGCCATCAGTGACGAGGGTTCCTACGAGCAGTACTTC
NA	TRBJ2-5	NA	TRBV4-1	CASSQDPGLRETQYF	TGCGCCAGCAGCCAAGATCCGGGGTTGAGGGAGACCCAGTACTTC
NA	TRBJ1-1	NA	TRBV7-8	CASSLYRADSTEAFF	TGTGCCAGCAGCTTATACCGGGCCGACAGCACTGAAGCTTTCTTT
NA	TRBJ2-6	NA	TRBV19	CASSISSGANVLTF	TGTGCCAGTAGTATCTCCTCTGGGGCCAACGTCCTGACTTTC
NA	TRBJ1-1	NA	TRBV25-1	CASSEGGATEAFF	TGTGCCAGCAGTGAAGGGGGGGCCACTGAAGCTTTCTTT
TRBD1	TRBJ2-5	once	TRBV7-9	CASSPIGDSQETQYF	TGTGCCAGCAGCCCGATCGGGGACAGCCAAGAGACCCAGTACTTC
NA	TRBJ1-2	NA	TRBV10-2	CASRSSYGYTF	TGCGCCAGCAGGAGTTCCTATGGCTACACCTTC
TRBD2	TRBJ2-7	NA	TRBV27	CASTGLAGGYEQYF	TGTGCCAGCACGGGACTAGCGGGGGGCTACGAGCAGTACTTC
TRBD1	TRBJ2-2	NA	TRBV6-6	CASTDPGTGAWRELFF	TGTGCCAGCACCGATCCCGGGACAGGGGCCTGGCGGGAGCTGTTTTTT
TRBD1	TRBJ2-7	NA	TRBV9	CASSVTGGESEQYF	TGTGCCAGCAGCGTAACAGGGGGCGAGTCCGAGCAGTACTTC
NA	TRBJ2-6	NA	TRBV7-9	CASSPPQSGANVLTF	TGTGCCAGCAGCCCCCCCCAGTCTGGGGCCAACGTCCTGACTTTC
TRBD2	TRBJ2-7	NA	TRBV6-5	CASRLGRGEQYF	TGTGCCAGCAGACTGGGGAGGGGCGAGCAGTACTTC
TRBD2	TRBJ2-1	NA	TRBV9	CASSVVGSGADEQFF	TGTGCCAGCAGCGTAGTGGGTAGCGGGGCCGATGAGCAGTTCTTC
NA	TRBJ1-5	NA	TRBV5-8	CASSLTGGLVDQPQHF	TGTGCCAGCAGCTTGACCGGGGGGCTCGTTGATCAGCCCCAGCATTTT
TRBD1	TRBJ1-2	NA	TRBV4-1	CASSHPGGEDGYTF	TGCGCCAGCAGCCACCCAGGGGGCGAGGATGGCTACACCTTC